This is a list of T cell receptor beta chains from one sample in a study of control samples from healthy donors and cancer patients. TCRdb's copy holds only in-frame clones and misses some; the assay was immunoSEQ multiplex PCR. The sample lists roughly 200,000 clones; roughly 94% were seen once. Sequencing was carried out using blood. These receptors all come from a man in his forties or fifties in good health. Each CDR3 is given with its conserved first and last residue. A D gene is named only where the DNA matches it firmly. Part of the rows lack a size; the others show once, few, many or a class for expanded clones.

size	D	V	J	CDR3	DNA
-	-	TRBV11-3	TRBJ2-1	CASSSKYNEQFF	TGTGCCAGCAGCTCTAAGTACAATGAGCAGTTCTTC
-	-	TRBV28	TRBJ1-1	CASTLREATEAFF	TGTGCCAGCACCCTGAGGGAAGCCACTGAAGCTTTCTTT
-	-	TRBV2	TRBJ1-5	CASSEFVVQPQHF	TGTGCCAGCAGTGAATTTGTGGTTCAGCCCCAGCATTTT
-	TRBD1	TRBV15	TRBJ1-3	CATSRGDSAVSGNTIYF	TGTGCCACCAGCAGAGGGGACAGTGCAGTCTCCGGAAACACCATATATTTT
-	-	TRBV10-3	TRBJ1-1	CAITQSGGTEAFF	TGTGCCATCACCCAATCCGGAGGAACTGAAGCTTTCTTT
-	TRBD1	TRBV4-1	TRBJ1-4	CASSQPRGTGNEKLFF	TGCGCCAGCAGCCAACCACGCGGGACAGGGAACGAAAAACTGTTTTTT
-	-	TRBV7-2	TRBJ2-3	CASSYQGTLSDTQYF	TGTGCCAGCAGCTACCAAGGGACTCTATCAGATACGCAGTATTTT
-	-	TRBV7-9	TRBJ1-4	CASSSAKGEKLFF	TGTGCCAGCAGCTCAGCGAAGGGTGAAAAACTGTTTTTT
-	-	TRBV29-1	TRBJ2-1	CSVVFAGSSYNEQFF	TGCAGCGTCGTCTTCGCGGGGTCCTCCTACAATGAGCAGTTCTTC
-	-	TRBV6-5	TRBJ1-3	CASSYGATGNTIYF	TGTGCCAGCAGTTACGGGGCCACAGGAAACACCATATATTTT
-	-	TRBV18	TRBJ2-7	CASSPPAQTYEQYF	TGTGCCAGCTCACCACCGGCACAGACCTACGAGCAGTACTTC
once	-	TRBV19	TRBJ2-1	CASDSGMGNNEQFF	TGTGCCAGCGATTCCGGAATGGGTAATAATGAGCAGTTCTTC
-	TRBD1	TRBV2	TRBJ2-7	CASSMEPTTGKGEQYF	TGTGCCAGCAGTATGGAACCAACGACAGGGAAAGGCGAGCAGTACTTC
-	-	TRBV7-8	TRBJ1-1	CASRDSTEAFF	TGTGCCAGCAGGGACAGCACTGAAGCTTTCTTT
-	TRBD1	TRBV12-3/TRBV12-4	TRBJ1-2	CASSLRQGVGYTF	TGTGCCAGCAGTTTACGACAGGGAGTTGGCTACACCTTC
-	-	TRBV28	TRBJ1-1	CASRSQGPEAFF	TGTGCCAGCAGATCCCAGGGGCCTGAAGCTTTCTTT
-	-	TRBV28	TRBJ2-3	CASNPGTLWTDTQYF	TGTGCCAGCAACCCAGGGACTCTTTGGACAGATACGCAGTATTTT
-	-	TRBV28	TRBJ1-2	CASSHQGVDYGYTF	TGTGCCAGCAGTCACCAAGGGGTGGACTATGGCTACACCTTC
-	TRBD1	TRBV7-3	TRBJ1-2	CASSLGGTGRIYGYTF	TGTGCCAGCAGCCTCGGAGGGACAGGGCGCATCTATGGCTACACCTTC
-	TRBD1	TRBV6-5	TRBJ1-1	CASTRGDRASEAFF	TGTGCCAGCACACGGGGGGACAGGGCTTCTGAAGCTTTCTTT
-	-	TRBV4-2	TRBJ1-1	CASSQESLGEAFF	TGTGCCAGCAGCCAAGAATCACTGGGGGAAGCTTTCTTT
-	TRBD2	TRBV5-1	TRBJ2-1	CASSLQRGGDNEQFF	TGCGCCAGCAGCTTGCAGAGGGGAGGGGACAATGAGCAGTTCTTC
-	TRBD2	TRBV6-5	TRBJ2-7	CASSYGRGGLDEQYF	TGTGCCAGCAGTTACGGCCGGGGGGGGTTGGACGAGCAGTACTTC
-	-	TRBV6-5	TRBJ2-6	CASTQGGKGANVLTF	TGTGCCAGCACCCAGGGTGGTAAGGGGGCCAACGTCCTGACTTTC
-	TRBD1	TRBV11-2	TRBJ1-3	CASSLVQQGAKGNTIYF	TGTGCCAGCAGCTTAGTCCAACAGGGGGCAAAGGGAAACACCATATATTTT
-	TRBD1	TRBV29-1	TRBJ1-4	CSVAGTAVGEKLFF	TGCAGCGTAGCCGGGACAGCAGTAGGTGAAAAACTGTTTTTT
-	-	TRBV18	TRBJ1-4	CASSQAGGFGEKLFF	TGTGCCAGCTCACAAGCCGGGGGGTTTGGTGAAAAACTGTTTTTT
-	-	TRBV7-9	TRBJ2-1	CASSPPPGESYNEQFF	TGTGCCAGCAGCCCTCCACCAGGGGAGTCCTACAATGAGCAGTTCTTC
-	-	TRBV5-1	TRBJ2-3	CASSLGQKGDTQYF	TGCGCCAGCAGCTTGGGTCAAAAGGGGGATACGCAGTATTTT
-	TRBD1	TRBV6-1	TRBJ1-1	CASSEGAGGDTEAFF	TGTGCCAGCAGTGAAGGGGCAGGGGGCGACACTGAAGCTTTCTTT
-	TRBD1	TRBV19	TRBJ1-1	CASSISGRDRTSEAFF	TGTGCCAGTAGTATCTCTGGCCGGGACAGAACCTCTGAAGCTTTCTTT
-	-	TRBV28	TRBJ2-7	CASSPPLSSYEQYF	TGTGCCAGCAGTCCCCCCCTGAGCTCCTACGAGCAGTACTTC
-	-	TRBV28	TRBJ1-4	CASSIQGAFYEKLFF	TGTGCCAGCAGCATACAGGGAGCTTTCTACGAAAAACTGTTTTTT
-	TRBD2	TRBV7-6	TRBJ2-5	CASSLWLGLAQETQYF	TGTGCCAGCAGCTTATGGCTGGGACTAGCGCAAGAGACCCAGTACTTC
-	-	TRBV5-1	TRBJ2-3	CASSLGGRGTDTQYF	TGCGCCAGCAGCTTGGGGGGTCGCGGCACAGATACGCAGTATTTT
-	-	TRBV5-4	TRBJ1-1	CASSLRTGSGSRAFF	TGTGCCAGCAGCTTACGCACAGGGTCTGGATCTCGAGCTTTCTTT
-	-	TRBV5-6	TRBJ2-5	CASSFGLEETQYF	TGTGCCAGCAGCTTCGGGCTAGAAGAGACCCAGTACTTC
-	TRBD2	TRBV9	TRBJ2-3	CASSVGAGGRYGTDTQYF	TGTGCCAGCAGCGTAGGGGCGGGGGGACGCTACGGCACAGATACGCAGTATTTT
-	-	TRBV19	TRBJ1-6	CASSMGSGAPLHF	TGTGCCAGTAGTATGGGGTCGGGGGCACCCCTCCACTTT
-	-	TRBV28	TRBJ1-1	CASTGPTEAFF	TGTGCCAGTACAGGGCCCACTGAAGCTTTCTTT
-	-	TRBV5-8	TRBJ1-5	CASSIGTRDQPQHF	TGTGCCAGCAGCATCGGGACCCGCGATCAGCCCCAGCATTTT
-	-	TRBV3-1/TRBV3-2	TRBJ1-3	CASSQDGFGGNTIYF	TGTGCCAGCAGCCAAGATGGCTTCGGCGGAAACACCATATATTTT
-	-	TRBV2	TRBJ2-5	CASSYALQETQYF	TGTGCCAGCAGTTACGCCCTCCAAGAGACCCAGTACTTC
-	-	TRBV7-3	TRBJ2-7	CASSLKGDKQYF	TGTGCCAGCAGCCTCAAGGGGGACAAGCAGTACTTC
-	-	TRBV28	TRBJ1-1	CASSSIGMNTEAFF	TGTGCCAGCAGTTCTATAGGGATGAACACTGAAGCTTTCTTT
-	-	TRBV18	TRBJ2-3	CASSQGGKDATQYF	TGTGCCAGCTCACAGGGGGGCAAGGACGCTACGCAGTATTTT
-	TRBD1	TRBV10-3	TRBJ1-3	CAIRTGDQPGNTIYF	TGTGCCATCAGGACAGGGGATCAGCCTGGAAACACCATATATTTT
few	-	TRBV6-1	TRBJ1-3	CASSDVASGNTIYF	TGTGCCAGCAGTGACGTAGCTTCTGGAAACACCATATATTTT